The 10 T cell receptor beta chains listed next were all sequenced from one sample in a study of regulatory T cells in long-lasting Graves disease. The time point: newly diagnosed GD, antithyroid drugs for less than 3 months. PBMC-extracted RNA yielded the TCR library. Both iRepertoire HTBI primers and Arm-PCR of CDR3 regions were used to build the TCR beta libraries. TCRdb re-analysed the multiplex PCR reads in MiXCR, keeping a single row per CDR3 protein. Among 360,000 or so distinct CDR3 sequences listed, about an eighth were seen once. These data were likewise used in another study, on T cells in Graves' hyperthyroidism and ophthalmopathy.

The material was peripheral blood mononuclear cells (PBMCs), obtained at new diagnosis, from a patient treated with antithyroid drugs. The source is a woman between 18 and 29 years old with Graves disease.

This clonotype was observed at least ten times. The rearrangement joins TRBV10-3 to TRBJ2-1; D gene ambiguous. V was pared by 2 bases and J by 8 bases, with 13 bases between. Germline values: CDR1 ENHRY, CDR2 SYGVKD. The CDR3 extends over 14 amino acids. The CDR3 nucleotides are TGTGCCATCAGTGAGACCGACCTAGGTGATGAGCAGTTCTTC. This translates into CAISETDLGDEQFF.

In the case of this clonotype: A far larger clone lies a single base away; this is likely a read error. This sequence joins TRBV11-2 and TRBJ2-7; 10 nucleotides match TRBD2. V was clipped by 4 bases and J by 7 bases; unmatched bases: 13. The germline V gene has CDR1 SGHAT and CDR2 FQNNGV. This CDR3 region has 16 residues. The CDR3 sequence: CASSWTSGNSYNEQYF. DNA for the CDR3: TGTGCCAGCAGCTGGACTAGCGGTAACTCCTACAATGAGCAGTACTTC.

This clonotype was seen ten or more times. Here the CDR3 DNA reads TGTGCCAGCAGCCCCGACAGGGGTGGGGGTCAGCCCCAGCATTTT. Amino acids: CASSPDRGGGQPQHF. The chain carries TRBV2 and TRBJ1-5, with TRBD1 matching 8 bases. The CDR3 has 15 residues. CDR1 and CDR2 (germline): SNHLY, FYNNEI. J gave up 6 bases and V 6 bases, and 10 bases lay outside the gene matches.

This clonotype was found many times. The chain links TRBV2 to TRBJ2-5; D remains unclear. The V and J ends lost 2 bases and 1 base respectively, with 14 bases between them. CDR3 length: 16 residues. Germline-derived CDR1 and CDR2 are SNHLY and FYNNEI. Here the CDR3 DNA reads TGTGCCAGCAGTGAAATTATCAGGACGGTCCAAGAGACCCAGTACTTC. This translates into CASSEIIRTVQETQYF.

This clonotype has more than one count but fewer than ten. This chain uses TRBV28 with TRBJ2-7, with D possibly being TRBD1 (6 bases). Germline values: CDR1 MDHEN, CDR2 SYDVKM. CDR3 length: 14 amino acids. V was trimmed by 3 bases and J by 1 base, leaving 10 bases between them. The CDR3 DNA is TGTGCCAGCAGTTTTCCAGGGACATCCTACGAGCAGTACTTC. This encodes CASSFPGTSYEQYF.

This clonotype has a handful of counts. The rearrangement joins TRBV13 to TRBJ2-5; tentatively, D is TRBD2 (5 bases). Germline CDR1 is PRHDT and CDR2 is FYEKMQ (reference sequence). The V end was cut by 5 bases, the J end by 5 bases, with 18 bases between. CDR3 length: 15 residues. CDR3 in amino acids: CASSGITTGEETQYF. In DNA form, the CDR3 reads TGTGCCAGCAGCGGTATAACAACCGGGGAGGAGACCCAGTACTTC.

This clonotype was seen repeatedly, ten times or more. This sequence joins TRBV7-9 and TRBJ1-4, with TRBD1 identical over 8 bases. J lost 2 bases, V lost 7 bases, and 3 bases had no gene match. The germline gives CDR1 SEHNR, CDR2 FQNEAQ (reference sequence). This CDR3 is 14 amino acids long. The CDR3 loop reads CASNRQGTNEKLFF. CDR3 DNA sequence: TGTGCCAGCAACCGACAGGGGACTAATGAAAAACTGTTTTTT.

Points on this clonotype: This may be a read error, as it is one base from a much larger clone. J is TRBJ1-5 and V is TRBV7-8; unclear D gene. This CDR3 is 15 amino acids long. CDR1 and CDR2 (germline): SGHVS, FQNEAQ. This CDR3 reads CASGFMRGGNQPQHF. In DNA form, the CDR3 reads TGTGCCAGCGGCTTTATGCGGGGTGGCAATCAGCCCCAGCATTTT.

This clonotype was seen a handful of times. The V gene is TRBV10-3, the J gene TRBJ2-3, with D possibly called TRBD1 or TRBD2 (6 bases each). V dropped 8 bases and J dropped 1 base, with 16 bases sitting between them. CDR1 and CDR2 (germline): ENHRY, SYGVKD. This CDR3 has 15 amino acids. The CDR3 DNA follows: TGTGCCATCGGAGGACAGCGGGCGGGCACAGATACGCAGTATTTT. Protein sequence: CAIGGQRAGTDTQYF.

This clonotype turned up a few times. The chain combines TRBV20-1 with TRBJ1-4; D remains unclear. CDR3 size: 18 residues. V lost 1 base, J lost 0 bases, and 18 bases lay in between. Germline V lookup: CDR1 DFQATT, CDR2 SNEGSKA (reference sequence). The CDR3 sequence is CSARGVSARLATNEKLFF. In nucleotides, the CDR3 is TGCAGTGCTAGAGGGGTGTCAGCGAGGTTAGCAACTAATGAAAAACTGTTTTTT.